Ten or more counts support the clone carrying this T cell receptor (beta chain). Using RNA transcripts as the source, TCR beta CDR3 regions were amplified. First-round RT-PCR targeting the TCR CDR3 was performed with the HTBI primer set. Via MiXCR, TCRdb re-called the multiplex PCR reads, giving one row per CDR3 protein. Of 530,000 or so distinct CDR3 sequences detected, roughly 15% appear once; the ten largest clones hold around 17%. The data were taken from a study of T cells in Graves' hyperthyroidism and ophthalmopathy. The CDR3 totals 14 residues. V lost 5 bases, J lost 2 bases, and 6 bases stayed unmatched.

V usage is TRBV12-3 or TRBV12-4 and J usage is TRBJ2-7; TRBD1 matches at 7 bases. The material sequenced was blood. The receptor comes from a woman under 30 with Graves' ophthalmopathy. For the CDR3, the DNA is TGTGCCAGCAGTGAACCGGGACAGCCCTACGAGCAGTACTTC. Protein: CASSEPGQPYEQYF.